Shown below are 25 T cell receptor beta chains from a single sample sequenced in a study of spatial heterogeneity in lung cancer (dated by TCRdb to about 2019). What the time point label conveys for this sample: sample taken at primary tumor resection. Libraries were made using 5' RACE. TCRdb lists the instrument as NextSeq 500. TCRdb trimmed the raw reads at Q25, called clones with MiXCR and kept productive beta chains. Identical CDR3 protein sequences are pooled into one entry, listed with their most common genes and DNA. The sample records roughly 1,800 distinct CDR3 sequences, 12% of which are singletons. Under 15% of the sample goes to the ten largest clones. The sample consisted of normal lung tissue next to the tumor, taken at surgery. These TCRs come from a female donor with early-stage non-small cell lung cancer.

This clonotype is medium-sized. V usage is TRBV3-1 and J usage is TRBJ1-2, with unresolved D. With 1 base removed from V and 3 bases from J, the gap between germline ends came to 15 bases. CDR1 and CDR2 (germline): LGHDT, YNNKEL (reference sequence). The CDR3 extends over 16 amino acids. CDR3 loop: CASSQGLRPGDYGYTF. As DNA, the CDR3 is TGTGCCAGCAGCCAAGGACTCCGCCCCGGCGACTATGGCTACACCTTC.

Within the sample, this clonotype is medium-sized. This rearrangement joins TRBV15 to TRBJ2-1; D not certain. The CDR3 has 15 amino acids. Germline V gene sequence: CDR1 LNHNV, CDR2 YYDKDF (reference sequence). The V and J ends lost 5 bases and 0 bases respectively, with 11 bases between them. The chain's CDR3 is CATSPWRLSYNEQFF. The DNA of the CDR3 is TGTGCCACCAGCCCGTGGCGGCTCTCCTACAATGAGCAGTTCTTC.

By frequency in the sample, this clonotype is medium-sized (0.01 to 0.1%). The genes are TRBV20-1 and TRBJ2-2; D possibly uses TRBD1 or TRBD2 (5 bases each). From germline, CDR1 is DFQATT and CDR2 SNEGSKA (reference sequence). CDR3 size: 15 residues. V was trimmed by 0 bases and J by 4 bases, leaving 12 bases between them. CDR3 DNA sequence: TGCAGTGCTAGAGATCTCGCAGGGAGCACCGGGGAGCTGTTTTTT. Residues: CSARDLAGSTGELFF.

This chain uses TRBV5-6 with TRBJ1-2; D remains unclear. Germline CDR1 SGHDT, CDR2 YYEEEE. CDR3 size: 12 residues. V was pared by 4 bases and J by 2 bases, with 6 bases between. DNA of the CDR3: TGTGCCAGCAGCCCCTCCAACTATGGCTACACCTTC. Translated, it gives CASSPSNYGYTF.

The rearrangement joins TRBV5-1 to TRBJ2-1; D could derive from TRBD1 or TRBD2 (5 bases each). With 4 bases removed from V and 7 bases from J, the gap between germline ends came to 15 bases. CDR1 is SGHRS, CDR2 YFSETQ, per germline. This CDR3 contains 14 residues. The CDR3 DNA follows: TGCGCCAGCAGCCCTGAGTGGGGGAATAATGAGCAGTTCTTC. Translated: CASSPEWGNNEQFF.

This clonotype is categorized as large. The chain links TRBV24-1 to TRBJ2-3; 10 nucleotides match TRBD1. CDR3 length: 19 amino acids. Germline CDR1 KGHDR, CDR2 SFDVKD. V lost 6 bases to trimming and J lost 2 bases; unmatched junction nucleotides: 16. The CDR3 DNA is TGTGCCACCAGTTCCGCGGGACAGGGGTGGACTAGCTCCACAGATACGCAGTATTTT. Encoded protein: CATSSAGQGWTSSTDTQYF.

This clonotype rates as large. The CDR3 DNA is TGTGCCACCCGTGGCGGTAATCTGGACACTGAAGCTTTCTTT. Translated, it gives CATRGGNLDTEAFF. The chain combines TRBV24-1 with TRBJ1-1, with D unclear. This CDR3 is 14 amino acids long. The V gene lost 9 bases and the J gene lost 3 bases, with 16 bases spanning the gap. From germline, CDR1 is KGHDR and CDR2 SFDVKD.

The J gene is TRBJ2-1, the V gene TRBV20-1; possible D gene TRBD2, 5 bases. Germline assignment: CDR1 DFQATT and CDR2 SNEGSKA (reference sequence). The CDR3 loop spans 13 amino acids. The V end lost 3 bases, the J end lost 3 bases, and 9 bases lay between the germline ends. The CDR3 DNA reads TGCAGTGCTAGGGACTCCATCTACAATGAGCAGTTCTTC. Amino acids: CSARDSIYNEQFF.

This clonotype was seen ten or more times. V and J are TRBV20-1 and TRBJ1-6; 8 bases are a match to TRBD1. V was clipped by 3 bases and J by 8 bases; unmatched bases: 6. The CDR3 extends over 14 amino acids. CDR1 and CDR2 (germline): DFQATT, SNEGSKA (reference sequence). The CDR3 DNA is TGCAGTGCTAGGTTGACAGGGGCGGATTCACCCCTCCACTTT. It codes for CSARLTGADSPLHF.

Relative to its sample, this clonotype is medium-sized. V usage is TRBV7-3 and J usage is TRBJ2-3, with a possible D match to TRBD2 (5 bases). CDR3 length: 14 amino acids. V lost 5 bases and J lost 0, with 9 bases in between. Germline V lookup: CDR1 SGHTA, CDR2 FQGTGA. CDR3 in amino acids: CASSRRGSTDTQYF. As DNA, the CDR3 is TGTGCCAGCAGCCGACGGGGTAGCACAGATACGCAGTATTTT.

Ten or more counts support this clonotype. The CDR3 sequence: CASSYGGSLRYNEQFF. The CDR3 coding sequence is TGTGCCAGCAGTTACGGCGGGAGCCTTCGATACAATGAGCAGTTCTTC. J is TRBJ2-1 and V is TRBV6-5; 7 positions agree with TRBD2. This CDR3 is 16 amino acids long. Germline CDR1 is MNHEY and CDR2 is SVGAGI. The J segment lost 4 bases and the V segment lost 2 bases, leaving 8 bases of the junction unmatched.

By proportion, this clonotype is medium-sized. The chain recombines TRBV6-5 with TRBJ1-2, with D perhaps TRBD1 (6 bases). Trimming removed 5 bases from V and 6 bases from J, with 13 bases in between. The germline V gene has CDR1 MNHEY and CDR2 SVGAGI. The CDR3 covers 13 residues. The CDR3 loop reads CASSETGTDGYTF. CDR3 nucleotides: TGTGCCAGCAGTGAAACAGGGACGGATGGCTACACCTTC.

In this sample, this clonotype turned up a few times. The rearrangement uses TRBV18 and TRBJ2-3, with 10 bases identical to TRBD2. The CDR3 has 16 residues. V shed 3 bases, J shed 4 bases, and the junction held 7 bases outside the gene matches. CDR1 and CDR2 (germline): KGHSH, LQKENI. DNA of the CDR3: TGTGCCAGCTCACCTACTAGCGGGATAAGGGCAGATACGCAGTATTTT. Translating gives CASSPTSGIRADTQYF.

This clonotype is labeled medium-sized. Germline and junction disagree at one end, which may indicate a read error. V usage is TRBV7-2 and J usage is TRBJ2-1, with 7 bases lining up with TRBD2. This CDR3 is 15 amino acids long. Germline CDR1 and CDR2: SGHTA and FQGNSA. The CDR3 DNA reads as TGTGCCAGCAGCCTAGCGGATAACTCCTACAATGAGCAGTTCTTC. Residues: CASSLADNSYNEQFF.

This clonotype is labeled medium-sized. The rearrangement joins TRBV13 to TRBJ2-5; a weak D match, TRBD2 (6 bases). The CDR3 totals 15 residues. Germline CDR1 and CDR2: PRHDT and FYEKMQ (reference sequence). With 0 bases removed from V and 5 bases from J, the gap between germline ends came to 13 bases. The CDR3 spells CASSLGSLAMETQYF. In DNA form, the CDR3 reads TGTGCCAGCAGCTTAGGTTCCCTAGCGATGGAGACCCAGTACTTC.

Sample share makes this clonotype medium-sized. V gene TRBV6-2 or TRBV6-3 combines with J gene TRBJ2-1; either TRBD1 or TRBD2 may supply D (6 bases each). Germline V gene lookup returns CDR1 MNHEY and CDR2 SVGEGT. V lost 7 bases and J lost 0, with 16 bases in between. The CDR3 is 16 residues long. CDR3 protein: CASTQGGLFSYNEQFF. CDR3 nucleotide sequence: TGTGCCAGCACCCAAGGGGGGTTGTTCTCCTACAATGAGCAGTTCTTC.

This clonotype is classed as large. This chain joins TRBV5-1 and TRBJ2-7; D is undetermined. CDR1 is SGHRS and CDR2 is YFSETQ in the germline V gene. This CDR3 has 16 amino acids. Trimming took off 0 bases at V and 0 bases at J, with 13 bases between the two ends. The CDR3 region is CASSLVAGTNSYEQYF. CDR3 in DNA: TGCGCCAGCAGCTTGGTGGCAGGAACTAACTCCTACGAGCAGTACTTC.

By sample share, this clonotype is medium-sized. The V call is TRBV6-1, the J call TRBJ1-2; D gene ambiguous. V shed 7 bases and J shed 4 bases, with 16 bases lying between them. CDR3 length: 14 amino acids. The germline V gene encodes CDR1 MNHNS and CDR2 SASEGT. As DNA, the CDR3 is TGTGCCAGCAACCACGAAGGCGGCTTCTATGGCTACACCTTC. Encoded protein: CASNHEGGFYGYTF.

This clonotype has just a few counts. The chain combines TRBV6-5 with TRBJ2-5; the match to TRBD1 covers 9 bases. After removal of 6 bases from V and 3 bases from J, the junction contained 5 bases not matched to a gene. Looked up from germline, CDR1 is MNHEY and CDR2 is SVGAGI. There are 14 residues in the CDR3. The CDR3 bases are TGTGCCAGCAGCGGGACAGGGTGGGAAGAGACCCAGTACTTC. The encoded protein is CASSGTGWEETQYF.

This clonotype is deemed medium-sized. V gene TRBV5-4 combines with J gene TRBJ2-2, with TRBD2 identical over 9 bases. This CDR3 comprises 17 residues. Germline V gene sequence: CDR1 SGHNT, CDR2 YYREEE (reference sequence). J gave up 6 bases and V 0 bases, and 9 bases lay outside the gene matches. The DNA for the CDR3 is TGTGCCAGCAGCTTGGCCGGCGGCGGGAGGGCCGCCGGGGAGCTGTTTTTT. Its protein is CASSLAGGGRAAGELFF.

In this sample, this clonotype is medium-sized. This sequence joins TRBV2 and TRBJ2-7; 8 nucleotides align to TRBD2. CDR1 and CDR2 (germline): SNHLY, FYNNEI. V was pared by 1 base and J by 0 bases, with 2 bases of the junction left unmatched. The CDR3 totals 15 residues. CDR3 sequence: CASSEDTSGSYEQYV. The CDR3 DNA reads as TGTGCCAGCAGTGAAGACACTAGCGGCTCCTACGAGCAGTACGTC.

This clonotype is labeled as medium-sized. V gene TRBV28 combines with J gene TRBJ2-2; TRBD2 matches 9 bases. Germline-derived CDR1 and CDR2 are MDHEN and SYDVKM. There are 17 residues in the CDR3. V was pared by 4 bases and J by 2 bases, with 8 bases of the junction left unmatched. CDR3 in amino acids: CASSWGGLAQNTGELFF. For the CDR3, the DNA is TGTGCCAGCAGTTGGGGCGGACTAGCGCAAAACACCGGGGAGCTGTTTTTT.

By sample fraction, this clonotype is medium-sized. The chain's CDR3 is CASRLAGGRSYEQYF. In nucleotides, the CDR3 is TGCGCCAGCAGACTCGCGGGAGGGCGGAGCTACGAGCAGTACTTC. V gene TRBV5-1 combines with J gene TRBJ2-7, with 9 bases that match TRBD2. CDR1 SGHRS and CDR2 YFSETQ come from the germline V gene. The CDR3 contains 15 residues. V trimming: 5 bases; J trimming: 3 bases; junction bases outside the gene matches: 9. The complete variable domain, with remaining parts taken from reference TRBV5-1 and TRBJ2-7, reads KAGVTQTPRYLIKTRGQQVTLSCSPISGHRSVSWYQQTPGQGLQFLFEYFSETQRNKGNFPGRFSGRQFSNSRSEMNVSTLELGDSALYLCASRLAGGRSYEQYFGPGTRLTVT.

This clonotype was picked up many times. This chain joins TRBV7-2 and TRBJ1-3; D call uncertain. The germline V gene has CDR1 SGHTA and CDR2 FQGNSA. Trimming cost V 6 bases and J 0 bases, with 9 bases left between them. This CDR3 is 14 amino acids long. The CDR3 loop is CASRSRGSGNTIYF. CDR3 DNA sequence: TGTGCCAGCAGATCCCGGGGCTCTGGAAACACCATATATTTT.

This clonotype is categorized as medium-sized. The chain recombines TRBV30 with TRBJ1-1, with a possible D match to TRBD1 (6 bases). Germline V CDR1 and CDR2: GTSNPN, SVGIG (reference sequence). Trimming took 2 bases from V and 2 from J, leaving 12 bases between them. The CDR3 contains 14 residues. The CDR3: CAWSPGTRNTEAFF. The CDR3 DNA sequence: TGTGCCTGGAGTCCCGGGACAAGAAACACTGAAGCTTTCTTT.